The T cell receptor beta chain described here comes from a study of CD8 T cells in ankylosing spondylitis. Study results and caveats: The study identified a TCR beta motif of 7 or 8 highly homologous variants that appeared characteristic of ankylosing spondylitis blood.

TCRdb used MiXCR to reprocess the 5' RACE reads, holding one entry per CDR3 protein. The sample consists of 450,000 to 550,000 distinct CDR3 sequences, roughly 5.2% of them appearing once. The V gene's germline CDR1 is SGHRS and CDR2 YFSETQ. V lost 4 bases, J lost 0 bases, and 10 bases lay in between. The CDR3 spans 15 residues. Many counts were recorded for this clonotype. What it binds is not known. Material for sequencing was blood, either unsorted or a sorted T cell fraction (not recorded which). V gene TRBV5-1 combines with J gene TRBJ1-4, with a possible D match to TRBD1 (6 bases). The TCR sequence derives from a male donor with ankylosing spondylitis. The CDR3 region has the DNA TGCGCCAGCAGCATGGACAGACCAACTAATGAAAAACTGTTTTTT. Protein product: CASSMDRPTNEKLFF.